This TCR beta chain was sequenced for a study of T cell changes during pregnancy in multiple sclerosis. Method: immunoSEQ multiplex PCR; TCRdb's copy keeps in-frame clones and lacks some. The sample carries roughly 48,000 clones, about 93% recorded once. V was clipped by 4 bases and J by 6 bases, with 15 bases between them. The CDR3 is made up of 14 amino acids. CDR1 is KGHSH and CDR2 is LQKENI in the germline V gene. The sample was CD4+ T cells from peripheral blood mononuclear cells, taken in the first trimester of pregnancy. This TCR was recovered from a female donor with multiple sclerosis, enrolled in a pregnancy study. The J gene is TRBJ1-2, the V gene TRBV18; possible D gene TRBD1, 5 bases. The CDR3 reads CASSLFDSSNGYTF. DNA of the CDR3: TGTGCCAGCTCACTTTTCGACAGCAGTAATGGCTACACCTTC.